One sample yielded the 5 T cell receptor beta chains listed below, sequenced in a study of T cell responses to AZD1222 COVID-19 vaccine. Produced via immunoSEQ multiplex PCR; TCRdb's table is partial and in-frame only. This sample has 170,000 or so clones; just over 90% occur once, and the top ten carry roughly 1.6%. The sequencing used peripheral blood, collected on day 0 of AZD1222 vaccination. Receptor source: an adult in good health.

This chain connects TRBV27 to TRBJ1-1; 7 nucleotides agree with TRBD1. CDR1 and CDR2 from the germline V gene are MNHEY and SMNVEV (reference sequence). The CDR3 spans 16 residues. With V trimmed by 6 bases and J by 0 bases, 10 bases remained unmatched. Written as DNA, the CDR3 is TGTGCCAGCAGCCCTCAGGGACAGATGATGAACACTGAAGCTTTCTTT. Residues: CASSPQGQMMNTEAFF.

The chain carries TRBV6-4 and TRBJ2-2; the match to TRBD1 covers 8 bases. Trimming cost V 3 bases and J 3 bases; bases outside gene matches: 6. CDR1 MRHNA and CDR2 SNTAGT come from the germline V gene. The CDR3 spans 16 residues. CDR3 in DNA: TGTGCCAGCAGTGATGGTGACAGGGGCCACACCGGGGAGCTGTTTTTT. It is translated as CASSDGDRGHTGELFF.

V gene TRBV18 combines with J gene TRBJ2-6, with D unclear. Deletions cut 3 bases from V and 3 bases from J, with 3 bases between. Germline assignment: CDR1 KGHSH and CDR2 LQKENI. The CDR3 length is 13 residues. The CDR3 sequence: CASSPGGANVLTF. As DNA, the CDR3 is TGTGCCAGCTCACCGGGTGGGGCCAACGTCCTGACTTTC.

The chain links TRBV19 to TRBJ1-3; D ambiguous. Germline V gives CDR1 LNHDA, CDR2 SQIVND (reference sequence). The CDR3 runs to 14 residues. Trimming pared 6 bases from V and 2 bases from J, leaving 11 bases between. CDR3 in DNA: TGTGCCAGTAGCAGAGGCTTGACTGGAAACACCATATATTTT. Amino acid sequence: CASSRGLTGNTIYF.

This clone was seen a handful of times. The chain uses TRBV24-1 and TRBJ1-2; D call uncertain. CDR1 is KGHDR, CDR2 SFDVKD, per germline. V lost 1 base, J lost 5 bases, and 10 bases lay in between. The CDR3 has 14 residues. CDR3 in DNA: TGTGCCACCAGTGATTTCCCTGTTAGTTATGGCTACACCTTC. Residues: CATSDFPVSYGYTF.